This T cell receptor beta chain was sequenced during a study of blood T cell repertoires in COVID-19 (dated by TCRdb to the early 2020s). The study in broad terms: Samples from collaborators originated in the United States, Italy and Spain and spanned both the acute and convalescent phases of COVID-19. The prospective study material was composed of cDNA or gDNA derived from T cells, B-cell-depleted T cells, or PBMCs. The dataset comprised deeply sampled blood TCRbeta repertoires from subjects exposed to, actively infected with, or recovered from COVID-19. The repertoires were made available in a free public database intended to serve as a resource for research on the immune response to SARS-CoV-2. Samples came from the ongoing ImmuneRACE study (first 160 participants) plus 1,254 subjects from 6 global collaborators. The sample metadata nearly always contained a de-identified subject ID, COVID-19 status, age in years and sex. Where available, HLA class I and class II types were obtained from metadata supplied by the sample provider rather than from assay-based typing. Broader findings and caveats from the paper: The quantity of clinical and demographic metadata differed by source and by participant and was supplied without curation.

In regard to this clone: Its antigen remains undetermined. No much larger clonotype is one base removed from it; base qualities were not supplied.

TCRbeta CDR3 regions were amplified from genomic DNA by means of the immunoSEQ Assay, a bias-controlled multiplex PCR. The paper's processing steps were these. Nucleated cell counts per sample were estimated from amplification of reference gene primers within the assay. To quantify the absolute abundance of each unique TCRbeta CDR3 rearrangement, sequence reads were collapsed and filtered. For each sample, productive Simpson clonality was calculated as the square root of Simpson's diversity index across productive rearrangements. TCRdb holds this immuneACCESS table with in-frame rearrangements only. Some clones are missing; in checked studies, unresolved V genes explain under half, and the rest has no known cause. The V and J calls and clone size are taken from that table; D and trimming were inferred from the DNA. This sample holds about 180,000 clones; more than 80% were observed only once. 6.2% of the sample lies in the top ten.

Participants in the prospective study were enrolled through a virtual design, were aged roughly 18 to 100 years, and lived in some 24 United States geographic areas. To assign participants to cohorts, the prospective study relied on clinical history that participants themselves reported in a screening survey and a study questionnaire. Recovered participants in ImmuneRACE Cohort 3 were defined as having two consecutive negative NP/OP PCR tests, clearance from a healthcare professional, or resolution of symptoms. In the prospective study, mobile phlebotomists collected whole blood, serum and a nasopharyngeal or oropharyngeal swab from each participant. Participants in the prospective study had the option to provide additional blood draws and questionnaires over a roughly 2-month period. Before DNA extraction, blood samples from the prospective study were shipped at room temperature or frozen. Trimming accounts for 1 base at V and 5 bases at J, while the number of junction bases matched to no gene is 6. The CDR3 holds 15 amino acids from the cysteine to the phenylalanine. The only DNA kept is the CDR3, 45 bases in frame from the first base. For CDR1 and CDR2, the germline V gene lists SGDLS and YYNGEE.

The rearranged chain carries TRBV9 and TRBJ2-1, with 7 bases matching TRBD2. Sequenced sample: PBMCs or T cells enriched from blood (not recorded which). This sequence was found in a man in his forties or fifties who had recovered from COVID-19. The encoded CDR3 is CASSVHLAENNEQFF. The DNA sequence is given as TGTGCCAGCAGCGTACATCTAGCGGAAAACAATGAGCAGTTCTTC.